Below, 10 T cell receptor beta chains from the same sample are listed, as sequenced in a study of human CD8 memory T cell subsets. Researchers made TCR beta libraries via UMI-labeled 5' RACE. For each CDR3 protein, TCRdb gives one entry from its re-call of the 5' RACE reads, without DNA. The sample features some 10,000 distinct CDR3 sequences, with about 9% in its top ten. The sequencing sample was made of CD8+ T cells from PBMCs. All receptors come from a human donor in good health.

CDR3 loop: CASSTLGGPAVIQYF. The chain couples TRBV7-2 to TRBJ2-4; there is no DNA to check the TCRdb D call of TRBD2. Germline CDR1 SGHTA, CDR2 FQGNSA. This CDR3 region has 15 residues.

Its frequency marks this clonotype as medium-sized. V is TRBV9 and J is TRBJ2-7; TCRdb outputs TRBD2, but without DNA this stays unchecked. The CDR3 consists of 14 residues. CDR1 is SGDLS and CDR2 is YYNGEE in the germline V gene. CDR3 loop: CASSPTSGAYEQYF.

According to its frequency, this clonotype is medium-sized (0.01 to 0.1%). V is TRBV3-1 and J is TRBJ2-7; TCRdb picks TRBD2, but there is no DNA to check that call. The CDR3 is 17 amino acids. Germline assignment: CDR1 LGHDT and CDR2 YNNKEL (reference sequence). CDR3 in amino acids: CASSLSLASGDSYEQYF.

This sequence joins TRBV4-3 and TRBJ2-1; the D call from TCRdb, TRBD2, cannot be confirmed without DNA. CDR3 length: 13 amino acids. Germline V gene sequence: CDR1 LGHNA, CDR2 YSLEER. This CDR3 is CASSQGQGNEQFF.

The chain has TRBV29-1 and TRBJ2-5; TCRdb returns TRBD2, unconfirmable since there is no DNA. Germline V CDR1 and CDR2: SQVTM, ANQGSEA. The CDR3 loop spans 19 amino acids. The CDR3 loop is CSVLLWPTGLAGFGETQYF.

V usage is TRBV20-1 and J usage is TRBJ1-1. Germline V gene data show CDR1 as DFQATT and CDR2 as SNEGSKA (reference sequence). The CDR3 sequence is 16 residues long. The CDR3 spells CSATDRDLPTGTEAFF.

This rearrangement joins TRBV19 to TRBJ2-3; TCRdb's D call, TRBD1, is unchecked because there is no DNA. This CDR3 is 14 amino acids long. Looked up from germline, CDR1 is LNHDA and CDR2 is SQIVND (reference sequence). CDR3 sequence: CASTSGEGTDTQYF.

This rearrangement joins TRBV12-3 or TRBV12-4 to TRBJ2-1; with no DNA, the TCRdb D assignment of TRBD1 cannot be verified. The CDR3 is 15 residues long. The CDR3 sequence is CASSFAGTDYNEQFF.

Its frequency marks this clonotype as medium-sized. This chain connects TRBV5-1 to TRBJ2-1; TCRdb names TRBD1, which stays unverified in the absence of DNA. The CDR3 covers 15 residues. The germline gives CDR1 SGHRS, CDR2 YFSETQ. The CDR3 reads CASSLEQAIYNEQFF. Full variable domain (outside the CDR3, taken from reference TRBV5-1 and TRBJ2-1): KAGVTQTPRYLIKTRGQQVTLSCSPISGHRSVSWYQQTPGQGLQFLFEYFSETQRNKGNFPGRFSGRQFSNSRSEMNVSTLELGDSALYLCASSLEQAIYNEQFFGPGTRLTVL.

This chain joins TRBV10-2 and TRBJ2-5; the TCRdb D gene call, TRBD2, has no DNA to confirm it. The CDR3 extends over 13 amino acids. The germline V gene encodes CDR1 WSHSY and CDR2 SAAADI. The CDR3 loop reads CASSEHRYETQYF.